Following are 8 T cell receptor beta chains from one sample sequenced in a study of T cell responses to AZD1222 COVID-19 vaccine. The repertoire was sequenced with immunoSEQ multiplex PCR; TCRdb's copy has only in-frame clones and lacks some. In the table there are about 100,000 clones, about 89% of which are singletons. The specimen comprised peripheral blood, sampled on day 0 of MenACWY control vaccination. These receptors were obtained from an adult in good health.

This chain connects TRBV10-3 to TRBJ2-3; D perhaps matches TRBD1 (5 bases). The ends were cut back, 0 bases at V and 10 bases at J, with 14 bases in the middle. The germline V gene encodes CDR1 ENHRY and CDR2 SYGVKD. This CDR3 region has 14 residues. The CDR3 bases are TGTGCCATCAGTGAGTCATCGGACACCAATCCGCAGTATTTT. It yields the protein CAISESSDTNPQYF.

The genes are TRBV5-1 and TRBJ2-2, with D perhaps TRBD1 (5 bases). This CDR3 has 15 amino acids. CDR1 is SGHRS, CDR2 YFSETQ, per germline. The ends were cut back, 0 bases at V and 0 bases at J, with 6 bases in the middle. For the CDR3, the DNA is TGCGCCAGCAGCTTGGGGGGCGCGAACACCGGGGAGCTGTTTTTT. This sequence encodes CASSLGGANTGELFF.

The chain is built from TRBV5-4 and TRBJ2-5; maybe TRBD2 (7 bases). This CDR3 spans 15 amino acids. Looked up from germline, CDR1 is SGHNT and CDR2 is YYREEE (reference sequence). V was clipped by 2 bases and J by 1 base, with 12 bases between them. The CDR3 region has the DNA TGTGCCAGCAGCTTTGTGGGGGGGCTCCAAGAGACCCAGTACTTC. Amino acids: CASSFVGGLQETQYF. Full variable domain (remainder filled in from reference TRBV5-4 and TRBJ2-5): ETGVTQSPTHLIKTRGQQVTLRCSSQSGHNTVSWYQQALGQGPQFIFQYYREEENGRGNFPPRFSGLQFPNYSSELNVNALELDDSALYLCASSFVGGLQETQYFGPGTRLLVL.

The DNA of the CDR3 is TGTGCCAGCAGCTCGAGGGGGGGGGATACGCAGTATTTT. It yields the protein CASSSRGGDTQYF. The chain is built from TRBV7-2 and TRBJ2-3; the D gene is possibly TRBD2 (7 bases). In germline, CDR1 is SGHTA, CDR2 FQGNSA. The CDR3 totals 13 residues. V dropped 4 bases and J dropped 6 bases, with 11 bases sitting between them.

V usage is TRBV9 and J usage is TRBJ1-1; TRBD1 might be the D (6 bases). This CDR3 region has 14 residues. V lost 2 bases, J lost 1 base, and 9 bases lay in between. CDR1 SGDLS and CDR2 YYNGEE come from the germline V gene. CDR3 DNA sequence: TGTGCCAGCAGCGTCCCGGGGGCGAACACTGAAGCTTTCTTT. Translating gives CASSVPGANTEAFF.

The V gene is TRBV28, the J gene TRBJ2-3, with D tentatively TRBD1 (9 bases). The CDR3 runs 20 residues. Germline lookup yields CDR1 MDHEN and CDR2 SYDVKM. The V end was cut by 5 bases, the J end by 0 bases, with 27 bases between. CDR3 loop: CASSRATGGGRTSSTDTQYF. DNA for the CDR3: TGTGCCAGCAGTCGAGCTACAGGGGGCGGGAGGACGTCTAGCACAGATACGCAGTATTTT.

Only a few counts were recorded for this clone. The genes are TRBV3-1 (or the pseudogene TRBV3-2) and TRBJ1-1; TRBD1 might be the D (6 bases). The CDR3 sequence is 16 residues long. The V gene's germline CDR1 is LGHDT and CDR2 YNNKEL (reference sequence). Trimming removed 4 bases from V and 1 base from J, with 16 bases in between. The CDR3 here is CASSPRGGGKNTEAFF. CDR3 coding DNA: TGTGCCAGCAGCCCCCGAGGGGGGGGGAAGAACACTGAAGCTTTCTTT.

J is TRBJ2-7 and V is TRBV19; the D gene is possibly TRBD1 (5 bases). The CDR3 extends over 14 amino acids. Trimming removed 4 bases at V and 3 bases at J, with 13 bases between. From germline, CDR1 is LNHDA and CDR2 SQIVND (reference sequence). The CDR3 region has the DNA TGTGCCAGTAGTACAAGGGGCAGGTTCTACGAGCAGTACTTC. This codes for CASSTRGRFYEQYF.